This passage covers 32 T cell receptor beta chains from one sample sequenced in a study of early T cells in non-severe SARS-CoV-2 infection. TCRdb processed the 5' RACE reads anew with MiXCR; each CDR3 protein has one entry. There are about 30,000 distinct CDR3 sequences in the sample; about 5.3% occur only once, and 24% lies in the top ten. What was sequenced was whole blood. The receptors were sampled from an adult who was a healthcare worker with PCR-confirmed SARS-CoV-2 infection or an uninfected control (not recorded which).

This clonotype was picked up many times. The V gene is TRBV6-5, the J gene TRBJ1-1; unclear D gene. The V and J ends lost 6 bases and 2 bases respectively, with 7 bases between them. The germline V gene encodes CDR1 MNHEY and CDR2 SVGAGI. This CDR3 has 12 residues. CDR3: CASRTKNTEAFF. CDR3 in DNA: TGTGCCAGCAGGACGAAAAACACTGAAGCTTTCTTT.

This sequence joins TRBV9 and TRBJ1-2, with D maybe TRBD1 (5 bases). The CDR3 is 15 amino acids. The V and J ends lost 4 bases and 4 bases respectively, with 17 bases between them. Germline loops: CDR1 SGDLS, CDR2 YYNGEE. The CDR3: CASSPGVGGTYGYTF. The CDR3 DNA sequence: TGTGCCAGCAGCCCAGGAGTCGGGGGGACCTATGGCTACACCTTC. The full variable domain, completed using reference TRBV9 and TRBJ1-2, is DSGVTQTPKHLITATGQRVTLRCSPRSGDLSVYWYQQSLDQGLQFLIQYYNGEERAKGNILERFSAQQFPDLHSELNLSSLELGDSALYFCASSPGVGGTYGYTFGSGTRLTVV.

Many counts were recorded for this clonotype. The rearrangement uses TRBV7-2 and TRBJ2-1; TRBD1 is a possible D gene (6 bases). Germline V gene sequence: CDR1 SGHTA, CDR2 FQGNSA. The CDR3 spans 13 residues. V gave up 4 bases and J gave up 6 bases, with 10 bases separating them. The CDR3 nucleotides read TGTGCCAGCAGCTGGGGGCGAAGCAATGAGCAGTTCTTC. As protein: CASSWGRSNEQFF.

In its sample, this clonotype was seen many times. The J gene is TRBJ2-3, the V gene TRBV12-3 or TRBV12-4, with no clear D. The CDR3 has 14 amino acids. Trimming left V 3 bases short and J 0 bases short, with 7 bases between. The CDR3 nucleotides are TGTGCCAGCAGTTTTGGTGCGAGCACAGATACGCAGTATTTT. As protein: CASSFGASTDTQYF.

This clonotype occurred many times. This chain links TRBV7-2 with TRBJ1-1; D unclear. The CDR3 runs to 12 residues. V was shortened by 2 bases and J by 8 bases, with 9 bases between the two germline ends. CDR1 is SGHTA and CDR2 is FQGNSA in the germline V gene. The CDR3 nucleotides read TGTGCCAGCAGCTTATATACCGGCGAAGCTTTCTTT. Protein: CASSLYTGEAFF.

This clonotype was detected ten times or more. The V call is TRBV4-3, the J call TRBJ2-3, with TRBD2 as a possible D gene (5 bases). The ends were cut back, 0 bases at V and 0 bases at J, with 19 bases in the middle. Looked up from germline, CDR1 is LGHNA and CDR2 is YSLEER. This CDR3 has 19 amino acids. The CDR3, as DNA: TGCGCCAGCAGCCAAGAGCTCTCAAGGCGGGCTTATAGCACAGATACGCAGTATTTT. Its translation: CASSQELSRRAYSTDTQYF.

This clonotype was seen many times. The rearrangement uses TRBV20-1 and TRBJ1-2; 8 bases agree with TRBD1. The CDR3 consists of 13 residues. Trimming cost V 4 bases and J 3 bases; bases outside gene matches: 4. Germline CDR1 reads DFQATT; CDR2 reads SNEGSKA (reference sequence). CDR3 residues: CSATQGADYGYTF. As DNA, the CDR3 is TGCAGTGCTACCCAGGGGGCGGACTATGGCTACACCTTC.

The chain combines TRBV10-3 with TRBJ2-3; 12 nucleotides agree with TRBD2. Germline V lookup: CDR1 ENHRY, CDR2 SYGVKD. The CDR3 has 17 residues. J lost 6 bases, V lost 6 bases, and 13 bases had no gene match. This CDR3 is CAIRPGLAGSQSDTQYF. The CDR3 DNA reads as TGTGCCATCAGGCCGGGACTAGCGGGTTCTCAATCCGATACGCAGTATTTT.

The chain has TRBV5-4 and TRBJ2-3; no firm D call. The V and J ends lost 0 bases and 0 bases respectively, with 8 bases between them. CDR1 SGHNT and CDR2 YYREEE come from the germline V gene (reference sequence). CDR3 size: 15 residues. The CDR3 nucleotides read TGTGCCAGCAGCTTGGATCAGCGTAGCACAGATACGCAGTATTTT. Translated: CASSLDQRSTDTQYF.

This clonotype was observed many times. The chain carries TRBV5-1 and TRBJ2-1; 11 nucleotides line up with TRBD2. The trim removed 5 bases at V and 4 bases at J, leaving 5 bases unmatched. CDR1 is SGHRS, CDR2 YFSETQ, per germline. The CDR3 runs 15 residues. The CDR3 here is CASSPGTSGYNEQFF. The CDR3 DNA sequence: TGCGCCAGCAGTCCCGGGACTAGCGGATACAATGAGCAGTTCTTC.

This clonotype was detected many times. This chain uses TRBV6-4 with TRBJ2-1, with TRBD2 matching 9 bases. The CDR3 loop spans 13 amino acids. Germline values: CDR1 MRHNA, CDR2 SNTAGT. With 5 bases clipped from V and 9 bases from J, the junction kept 5 bases outside the gene matches. This chain's CDR3 is CASSISGRGEQFF. DNA of the CDR3: TGTGCCAGCAGTATTAGCGGGAGAGGTGAGCAGTTCTTC.

This clonotype has at least ten counts. V and J are TRBV20-1 and TRBJ2-6; 7 positions agree with TRBD2. Germline-derived CDR1 and CDR2 are DFQATT and SNEGSKA (reference sequence). The CDR3 spans 15 residues. V was pared by 5 bases and J by 5 bases, with 9 bases of the junction left unmatched. CDR3 nucleotide sequence: TGCAGTGCTGGGTCAAGCGGGGTACGGGCCAACGTCCTGACTTTC. It codes for CSAGSSGVRANVLTF.

This clonotype was detected ten times or more. The chain joins TRBV20-1 to TRBJ1-1; TRBD1 matches 8 bases. The CDR3 length is 14 residues. Per the germline V gene, CDR1 is DFQATT and CDR2 is SNEGSKA (reference sequence). The V and J ends lost 5 bases and 3 bases, in that order; junction bases with no gene match: 8. In DNA, the CDR3 is TGCAGTGCTCCTCACAGGGGGATGTACACTGAAGCTTTCTTT. It encodes CSAPHRGMYTEAFF.

This clonotype was counted at least ten times. The chain joins TRBV12-3 or TRBV12-4 to TRBJ1-1; no clear D. The germline V and J ends were trimmed by 4 bases and 6 bases, with 15 bases remaining between them. The CDR3 is 14 amino acids. The CDR3 sequence: CASSSHTSVPEAFF. CDR3 DNA: TGTGCCAGCAGTTCCCACACCTCGGTCCCTGAAGCTTTCTTT.

The sample holds many counts of this clonotype. The rearrangement uses TRBV5-1 and TRBJ1-1; D call uncertain. The V end lost 5 bases, the J end lost 1 base, and 15 bases lay between the germline ends. CDR1 and CDR2 (germline): SGHRS, YFSETQ. The CDR3 contains 15 residues. CDR3 nucleotides: TGCGCCAGCAGATCGCTGGACGCCGGGAACACTGAAGCTTTCTTT. Translated, it gives CASRSLDAGNTEAFF.

In this sample, this clonotype turned up many times. V and J are TRBV6-5 and TRBJ2-7, with 9 bases fitting TRBD2. The CDR3 is made up of 16 amino acids. The V segment lost 0 bases and the J segment 2 bases; nucleotides outside the gene matches: 5. Looked up from germline, CDR1 is MNHEY and CDR2 is SVGAGI. Here the CDR3 DNA reads TGTGCCAGCAGTTACTCGTCTAGCGGGATAACCTACGAGCAGTACTTC. Translation: CASSYSSSGITYEQYF.

Many counts were recorded for this clonotype. The chain is built from TRBV4-3 and TRBJ2-3, with 8 bases aligning to TRBD2. CDR1 is LGHNA, CDR2 YSLEER, per germline. This CDR3 is 14 amino acids long. V was clipped by 0 bases and J by 6 bases; unmatched bases: 2. CDR3 coding DNA: TGCGCCAGCAGCCAAGACCCTAGCGGGGATACGCAGTATTTT. Amino acid sequence: CASSQDPSGDTQYF.

This chain joins TRBV20-1 and TRBJ2-3; D possibly corresponds to TRBD2 (6 bases). CDR1 and CDR2 from the germline V gene are DFQATT and SNEGSKA (reference sequence). The CDR3 loop spans 12 amino acids. The DNA for the CDR3 is TGCTCGGGCGGGGCTAGCACAGATACGCAGTATTTT. This translates into CSGGASTDTQYF.

The sample holds many counts of this clonotype. The V call is TRBV6-2 or TRBV6-3, the J call TRBJ2-1; perhaps TRBD1 as D (6 bases). Deletions cut 2 bases from V and 7 bases from J, with 15 bases between. The CDR3 consists of 15 residues. From germline, CDR1 is MNHEY and CDR2 SVGEGT. CDR3 region: CASSYGTGSRNEQFF. In nucleotides, the CDR3 is TGTGCCAGCAGTTACGGTACAGGGAGCAGGAATGAGCAGTTCTTC.

This clonotype was seen many times. The chain recombines TRBV18 with TRBJ2-5; 10 bases line up with TRBD1. CDR1 is KGHSH and CDR2 is LQKENI in the germline V gene. Unmatched junction bases numbered 6, after V lost 2 bases and J lost 3 bases. The CDR3 is made up of 16 amino acids. In DNA form, the CDR3 reads TGTGCCAGCTCACCAACATCGGGGACAGGGGAAGAGACCCAGTACTTC. Translation gives CASSPTSGTGEETQYF.

This clonotype was counted ten times or more. The chain recombines TRBV20-1 with TRBJ1-1; D not certain. Trimming stripped 0 bases from V and 2 bases from J, with 10 bases between. CDR1 DFQATT and CDR2 SNEGSKA come from the germline V gene (reference sequence). The CDR3 totals 14 residues. This chain's CDR3 is CSARDVRGNTEAFF. The CDR3 DNA reads as TGCAGTGCTAGAGATGTTCGGGGAAACACTGAAGCTTTCTTT.

Ten or more counts support this clonotype. This chain uses TRBV20-1 with TRBJ2-6; D remains ambiguous. CDR3 size: 14 residues. The V end lost 6 bases, the J end lost 0 bases, and 9 bases lay between the germline ends. Per the germline V gene, CDR1 is DFQATT and CDR2 is SNEGSKA (reference sequence). This CDR3 reads CSAPRSSGANVLTF. The CDR3 DNA follows: TGCAGTGCCCCCAGGAGCTCTGGGGCCAACGTCCTGACTTTC.

This clonotype appeared many times. This sequence joins TRBV7-2 and TRBJ1-4; D gene ambiguous. The CDR3 consists of 15 residues. Germline values: CDR1 SGHTA, CDR2 FQGNSA. V lost 4 bases and J lost 5, with 14 bases in between. The chain's CDR3 is CASSSSSGPNEKLFF. CDR3 nucleotides: TGTGCCAGCAGCTCGTCGTCCGGGCCGAATGAAAAACTGTTTTTT.

This clonotype appeared many times. V and J are TRBV6-5 and TRBJ1-3; TRBD1 is a possible D gene (6 bases). The CDR3 has 14 amino acids. V gave up 1 base and J gave up 6 bases, with 10 bases separating them. CDR1 and CDR2 (germline): MNHEY, SVGAGI. The DNA of the CDR3 is TGTGCCAGCAGTTACTTACAGGGTGAAAACACCATATATTTT. Translating gives CASSYLQGENTIYF.

This clonotype was detected only a few times. This chain uses TRBV27 with TRBJ1-6, with D possibly matching TRBD1 (6 bases). CDR1 and CDR2 from the germline V gene are MNHEY and SMNVEV (reference sequence). CDR3 length: 13 amino acids. Trimming removed 2 bases from V and 10 bases from J, with 9 bases in between. CDR3 residues: CASSLIRGSPLHF. CDR3 nucleotides: TGTGCCAGCAGTTTAATCAGGGGATCACCCCTCCACTTT.

This clonotype was detected a few times. The chain is built from TRBV20-1 and TRBJ2-3; D is perhaps TRBD2 (6 bases). Germline values: CDR1 DFQATT, CDR2 SNEGSKA (reference sequence). Trimming removed 1 base at V and 1 base at J, with 18 bases between. This CDR3 has 17 residues. The CDR3 DNA is TGCAGTGCTAGAGCCGCCGGGCACGTAGCGGGCACAGATACGCAGTATTTT. Protein sequence: CSARAAGHVAGTDTQYF.

In this sample, this clonotype turned up many times. CDR3 nucleotides: TGCAGTGCAACTCTAGCGGGGGCAGCGGATACGCAGTATTTT. Protein sequence: CSATLAGAADTQYF. This chain uses TRBV20-1 with TRBJ2-3, with 10 bases matching TRBD2. CDR1 and CDR2 from the germline V gene are DFQATT and SNEGSKA (reference sequence). The CDR3 totals 14 residues. V shed 6 bases and J 6 bases; nucleotides not matched to a gene: 9.

The CDR3: CASSLGLGADTQYF. The CDR3 DNA is TGTGCCAGCAGTTTAGGGCTAGGGGCAGATACGCAGTATTTT. The rearrangement uses TRBV12-3 or TRBV12-4 and TRBJ2-3; D possibly corresponds to TRBD1 (5 bases). The CDR3 length is 14 residues. Trimming left V 1 base short and J 4 bases short, with 9 bases between.

Points on this clonotype: At one end the junction does not follow the germline gene, possibly because of a read error. The chain combines TRBV29-1 with TRBJ2-4; 8 nucleotides match TRBD1. The CDR3 has 12 residues. The germline CDR1 and CDR2 sequences are SQVTM and ANQGSEA. Written as DNA, the CDR3 is TGCAGCGTCGAAGGACAGGGAGACATTCAGTACTTC. Protein product: CSVEGQGDIQYF.

This clonotype was counted between two and nine times. CDR3 in amino acids: CASSYQGHRTYEQYF. CDR3 nucleotide sequence: TGTGCCAGCAGCTACCAGGGACACCGGACCTACGAGCAGTACTTC. The V gene is TRBV27, the J gene TRBJ2-7, with D perhaps TRBD1 (6 bases). Germline V gene data show CDR1 as MNHEY and CDR2 as SMNVEV (reference sequence). This CDR3 has 15 residues. V was pared by 6 bases and J by 2 bases, with 17 bases between.

This clonotype has a count of ten or more. The chain recombines TRBV20-1 with TRBJ2-7; 9 bases fit TRBD1. J was trimmed by 6 bases and V by 3 bases; bases with no gene match: 9. CDR1 is DFQATT, CDR2 SNEGSKA, per germline (reference sequence). The CDR3 length is 14 residues. The CDR3, as DNA: TGCAGTGCTAGGGGCCTGGGACAGGGTGGCGAGCAGTACTTC. Translating gives CSARGLGQGGEQYF.

This clonotype was seen a few times. The chain carries TRBV18 and TRBJ2-5, with D hard to call. Germline V gene data show CDR1 as KGHSH and CDR2 as LQKENI. Trimming shortened V by 2 bases and J by 2 bases, and 6 bases separated the two germline ends. This CDR3 has 13 residues. The CDR3 protein is CASSPWAQETQYF. The DNA of the CDR3 is TGTGCCAGCTCACCATGGGCGCAAGAGACCCAGTACTTC.